Below are 14 T cell receptor beta chains sequenced from a single sample in a study of Ad26.COV2.S vaccination and SARS-CoV-2 variants (dated by TCRdb to the early 2020s). The receptor library was made with the immunoSEQ multiplex PCR assay. TCRdb obtained this table from immuneACCESS and retained in-frame rearrangements with V and J assigned. These tables miss some clones; where compared with another copy, unresolved V genes account for less than half of the shortfall, and the remainder is unexplained. Within this sample are about 460,000 clones, with roughly 87% of them counted one time only. The ten largest make up 1.7% of the sample. The intended sense of this specimen's treatment or condition label: roughly 18 received Ad26.COV2.S at low or high dose, single or two shots; about 5 received placebo; per-sample allocation not given. For vaccine and placebo recipients, the sequenced repertoires came from samples collected on day 63 after the first injection.

The material was peripheral blood, obtained in a trial of Ad26.COV2.S vaccine versus placebo. Receptor source: a person between 18 and 60 years old who received the Ad26.COV2.S COVID-19 vaccine or a placebo.

The rearrangement links TRBV7-9 to TRBJ1-2, with a possible D match to TRBD1 (6 bases). The CDR3 is 15 residues long. With 1 base removed from V and 4 bases from J, the gap between germline ends came to 13 bases. Germline CDR1 is SEHNR and CDR2 is FQNEAQ (reference sequence). The CDR3 region is CASSLVGQGLYGYTF. The CDR3 nucleotides read TGTGCCAGCAGCTTAGTCGGGCAGGGGCTCTATGGCTACACCTTC.

The chain carries TRBV3-1 (or the pseudogene TRBV3-2) and TRBJ2-6, with 7 bases fitting TRBD1. The V and J ends lost 4 bases and 4 bases, in that order; junction bases with no gene match: 7. The CDR3 is 16 residues long. CDR1 is LGHDT, CDR2 YNNKEL, per germline (reference sequence). CDR3 loop: CASSRITGVGANVLTF. CDR3 sequence (DNA): TGTGCCAGCAGCCGAATTACAGGGGTCGGGGCCAACGTCCTGACTTTC.

The genes are TRBV5-6 and TRBJ1-1, with a weak D call TRBD1 (5 bases). The CDR3 is 16 residues long. Germline CDR1 reads SGHDT; CDR2 reads YYEEEE. Trimming removed 1 base from V and 4 bases from J, with 17 bases in between. This CDR3 is CASSLPGLSWGTEAFF. As DNA, the CDR3 is TGTGCCAGCAGCTTGCCGGGACTTTCTTGGGGCACTGAAGCTTTCTTT.

This clone occurred once. CDR3 nucleotides: TGTGCCAGCAGCGTAGGGGACAGAGGACAAGAGACCCAGTACTTC. Protein sequence: CASSVGDRGQETQYF. The V call is TRBV9, the J call TRBJ2-5, with 7 positions matching TRBD1. Germline V gene data show CDR1 as SGDLS and CDR2 as YYNGEE. This CDR3 comprises 15 residues. Losses at the gene ends were 0 bases for V and 2 bases for J; bases not matched to a gene: 4.

The genes are TRBV5-3 and TRBJ1-4, with TRBD1 matching over 10 bases. TRBV5-3 is classed as an ORF, of uncertain function. Germline trimming cut 4 bases from V and 8 bases from J; bases unmatched to any gene: 17. CDR3 size: 18 residues. This CDR3 reads CARSHRDRGSRGREKLFF. The CDR3, as DNA: TGTGCCAGAAGCCACCGGGACAGGGGAAGTCGTGGGCGAGAAAAACTGTTTTTT.

The V call is TRBV19, the J call TRBJ1-2; no clear D gene. Trimming took 4 bases from V and 4 from J, leaving 10 bases between them. The CDR3 consists of 13 residues. Germline CDR1 and CDR2: LNHDA and SQIVND (reference sequence). The CDR3 DNA reads as TGTGCCAGTAGTACCGGACGGATCTATGGCTACACCTTC. Translating gives CASSTGRIYGYTF.

The rearrangement links TRBV7-8 to TRBJ1-4, with TRBD1 as a possible D gene (6 bases). Per the germline V gene, CDR1 is SGHVS and CDR2 is FQNEAQ. V dropped 5 bases and J dropped 7 bases, with 17 bases sitting between them. This CDR3 is built from 15 residues. CDR3 amino acids: CASSPRVGGGEKLFF. The CDR3 DNA sequence: TGTGCCAGCAGCCCGCGGGTTGGGGGCGGTGAAAAACTGTTTTTT.

Turning to this clone: Other nucleotide sequences in the sample specify the same CDR3. The chain carries TRBV2 and TRBJ1-3; tentative D call: TRBD1 (5 bases). V dropped 3 bases and J dropped 0 bases, with 9 bases sitting between them. Germline-derived CDR1 and CDR2 are SNHLY and FYNNEI. CDR3 size: 15 residues. In nucleotides, the CDR3 is TGTGCCAGCAGTGAGGGGCGGGTCTCTGGAAACACCATATATTTT. This translates into CASSEGRVSGNTIYF.

The rearrangement links TRBV28 to TRBJ1-1; no firm D call. Germline lookup yields CDR1 MDHEN and CDR2 SYDVKM. The CDR3 has 14 amino acids. The V end was cut by 8 bases, the J end by 0 bases, with 13 bases between. Here the CDR3 reads CASRTPGMNTEAFF. The CDR3 coding sequence is TGTGCCAGCCGAACCCCGGGGATGAACACTGAAGCTTTCTTT.

This clone was found once. J is TRBJ2-2 and V is TRBV3-1 (or the pseudogene TRBV3-2); 7 bases line up with TRBD2. Trimming took 0 bases from V and 1 from J; bases not matched to a gene: 5. The germline V gene has CDR1 LGHDT and CDR2 YNNKEL (reference sequence). The CDR3 length is 17 residues. The CDR3 region has the DNA TGTGCCAGCAGCCAAGATCAGGGCGGGAGGAACACCGGGGAGCTGTTTTTT. Encoded protein: CASSQDQGGRNTGELFF.

The V gene is TRBV4-1, the J gene TRBJ2-1; 13 positions agree with TRBD2. V lost 1 base and J lost 6; bases outside the gene matches: 0. The CDR3 has 15 amino acids. In germline, CDR1 is MGHRA, CDR2 YSYEKL. As DNA, the CDR3 is TGCGCCAGCAGCCAAGGACTAGCGGGAGGCAATGAGCAGTTCTTC. Its translation: CASSQGLAGGNEQFF.

This sequence joins TRBV9 and TRBJ2-3, with TRBD2 matching 8 bases. The CDR3 has 14 residues. Per the germline V gene, CDR1 is SGDLS and CDR2 is YYNGEE. The V gene end was trimmed by 3 bases and the J gene end by 4 bases; junction bases not matched to a gene: 4. CDR3 bases: TGTGCCAGCAGCGGGCGGGGGGCGGCAGATACGCAGTATTTT. Its protein product is CASSGRGAADTQYF. Complete variable domain (other parts from reference TRBV9 and TRBJ2-3): DSGVTQTPKHLITATGQRVTLRCSPRSGDLSVYWYQQSLDQGLQFLIQYYNGEERAKGNILERFSAQQFPDLHSELNLSSLELGDSALYFCASSGRGAADTQYFGPGTRLTVL.

The V gene is TRBV19, the J gene TRBJ2-7, with 7 bases matching TRBD1. The CDR3 runs to 14 residues. V shed 7 bases, J shed 2 bases, and the junction held 8 bases outside the gene matches. The V gene's germline CDR1 is LNHDA and CDR2 SQIVND (reference sequence). The CDR3 here is CASNSGTEAYEQYF. In DNA, the CDR3 is TGTGCCAGTAACTCCGGGACAGAGGCCTACGAGCAGTACTTC.

This rearrangement joins TRBV7-8 to TRBJ2-5; no reliable D call. CDR3 size: 14 residues. V was trimmed by 3 bases and J by 5 bases, leaving 13 bases between them. Per germline, CDR1 SGHVS and CDR2 FQNEAQ. The CDR3 nucleotides read TGTGCCAGCAGCTTTAGTCACGGTAGTGAGACCCAGTACTTC. It yields the protein CASSFSHGSETQYF.